This T cell receptor beta chain was identified in a study of T cells in Graves' hyperthyroidism and ophthalmopathy. Amplification targeted TCR beta CDR3 regions from RNA transcripts. The HTBI set primed first-round TCR CDR3 RT-PCR. TCRdb ran MiXCR on the multiplex PCR reads and lists one entry per CDR3 protein. The sample carries approximately 400,000 distinct CDR3 sequences, more than 11% recorded once. In this sample, this clonotype turned up many times. The sequenced sample consisted of blood. This sequence was found in a woman in her sixties with Graves' hyperthyroidism.

The CDR3 DNA sequence: TGTGCCAGCAGTTTTTTGGAAGGGGGGTCGGATACGCAGTATTTT. Its protein product is CASSFLEGGSDTQYF. The V gene is TRBV27, the J gene TRBJ2-3; D tentatively reads TRBD1 or TRBD2 (6 bases each). Trimming removed 3 bases from V and 6 bases from J, with 16 bases in between. Germline CDR1 and CDR2: MNHEY and SMNVEV (reference sequence). The CDR3 covers 15 residues.